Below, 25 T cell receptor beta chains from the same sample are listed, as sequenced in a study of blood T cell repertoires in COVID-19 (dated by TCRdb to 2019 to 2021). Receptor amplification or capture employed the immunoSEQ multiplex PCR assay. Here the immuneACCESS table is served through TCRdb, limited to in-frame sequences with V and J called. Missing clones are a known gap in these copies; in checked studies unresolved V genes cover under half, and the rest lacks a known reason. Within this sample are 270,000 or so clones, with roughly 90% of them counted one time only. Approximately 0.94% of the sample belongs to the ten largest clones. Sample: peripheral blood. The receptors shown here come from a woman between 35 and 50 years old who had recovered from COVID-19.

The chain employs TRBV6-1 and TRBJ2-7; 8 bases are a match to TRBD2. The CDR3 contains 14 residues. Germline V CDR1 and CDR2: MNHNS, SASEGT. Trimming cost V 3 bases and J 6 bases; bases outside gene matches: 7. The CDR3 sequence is CASSEVVAGGEQYF. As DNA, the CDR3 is TGTGCCAGCAGTGAGGTTGTTGCGGGGGGCGAGCAGTACTTC.

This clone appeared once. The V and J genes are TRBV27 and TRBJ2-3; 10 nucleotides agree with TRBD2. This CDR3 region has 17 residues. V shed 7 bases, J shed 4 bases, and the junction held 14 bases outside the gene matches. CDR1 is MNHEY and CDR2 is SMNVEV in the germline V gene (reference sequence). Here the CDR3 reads CASKGFSGRPGADTQYF. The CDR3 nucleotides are TGTGCCAGCAAAGGGTTTAGCGGGAGGCCCGGGGCAGATACGCAGTATTTT.

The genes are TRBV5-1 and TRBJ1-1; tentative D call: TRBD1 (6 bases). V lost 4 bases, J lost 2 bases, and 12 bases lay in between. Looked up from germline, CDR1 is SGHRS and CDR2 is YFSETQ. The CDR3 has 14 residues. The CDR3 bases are TGCGCCAGCAGCGCGGACAGCGATAACACTGAAGCTTTCTTT. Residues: CASSADSDNTEAFF.

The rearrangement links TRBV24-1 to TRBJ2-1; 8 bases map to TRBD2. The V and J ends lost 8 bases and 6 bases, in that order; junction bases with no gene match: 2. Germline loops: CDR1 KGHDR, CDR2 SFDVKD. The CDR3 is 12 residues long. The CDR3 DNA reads TGTGCCACCAAAACTAGCGGCAATGAGCAGTTCTTC. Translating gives CATKTSGNEQFF.

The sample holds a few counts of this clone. The CDR3: CSVEDLLTGGFTTDTQYF. The CDR3 coding sequence is TGCAGCGTTGAAGATCTTCTGACAGGGGGCTTTACGACAGATACGCAGTATTTT. The genes are TRBV29-1 and TRBJ2-3, with 10 nucleotides matching TRBD1. This CDR3 has 18 residues. The V and J ends lost 0 bases and 3 bases, in that order; junction bases with no gene match: 12. Germline assignment: CDR1 SQVTM and CDR2 ANQGSEA.

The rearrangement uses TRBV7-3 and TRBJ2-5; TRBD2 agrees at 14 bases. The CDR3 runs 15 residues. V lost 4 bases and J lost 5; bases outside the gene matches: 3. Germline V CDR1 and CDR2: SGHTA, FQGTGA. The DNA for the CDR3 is TGTGCCAGCAGCTCGGGACTAGCGGGAGCTGAGACCCAGTACTTC. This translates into CASSSGLAGAETQYF.

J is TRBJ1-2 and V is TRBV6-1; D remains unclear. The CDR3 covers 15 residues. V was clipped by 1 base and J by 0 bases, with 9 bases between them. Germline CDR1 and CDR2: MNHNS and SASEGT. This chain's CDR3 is CASSEVWASNYGYTF. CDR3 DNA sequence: TGTGCCAGCAGTGAAGTGTGGGCCTCTAACTATGGCTACACCTTC.

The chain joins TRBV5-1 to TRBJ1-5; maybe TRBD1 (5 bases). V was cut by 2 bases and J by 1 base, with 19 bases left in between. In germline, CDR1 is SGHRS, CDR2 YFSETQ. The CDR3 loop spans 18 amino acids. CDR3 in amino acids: CASSLNLPGLTSNQPQHF. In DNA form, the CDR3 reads TGCGCCAGCAGCTTAAACCTCCCAGGGTTGACGAGCAATCAGCCCCAGCATTTT.

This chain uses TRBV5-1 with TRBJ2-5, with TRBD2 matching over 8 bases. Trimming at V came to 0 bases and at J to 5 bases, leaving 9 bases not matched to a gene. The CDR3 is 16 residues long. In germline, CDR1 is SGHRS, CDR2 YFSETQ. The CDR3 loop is CASSLGGGGRTETQYF. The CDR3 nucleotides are TGCGCCAGCAGCTTGGGAGGAGGCGGGAGGACGGAGACCCAGTACTTC.

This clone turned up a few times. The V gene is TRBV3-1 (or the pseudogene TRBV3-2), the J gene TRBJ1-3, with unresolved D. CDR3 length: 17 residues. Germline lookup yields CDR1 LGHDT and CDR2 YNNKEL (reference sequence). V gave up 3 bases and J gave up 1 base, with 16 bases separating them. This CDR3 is CASSHQTLVRSGNTIYF. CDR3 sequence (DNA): TGTGCCAGCAGCCACCAAACACTAGTTCGATCTGGAAACACCATATATTTT.

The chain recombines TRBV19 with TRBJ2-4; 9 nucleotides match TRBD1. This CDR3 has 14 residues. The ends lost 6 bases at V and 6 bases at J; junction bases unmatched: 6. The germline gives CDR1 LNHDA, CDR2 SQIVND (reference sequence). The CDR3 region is CASRNTGGLNIQYF. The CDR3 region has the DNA TGTGCCAGTAGGAACACAGGGGGCCTAAACATTCAGTACTTC.

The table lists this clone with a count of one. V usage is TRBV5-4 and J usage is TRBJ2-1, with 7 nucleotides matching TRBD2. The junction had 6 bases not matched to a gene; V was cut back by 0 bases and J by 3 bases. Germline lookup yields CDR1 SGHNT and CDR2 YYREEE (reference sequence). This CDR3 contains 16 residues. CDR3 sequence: CASSLAYSGNYNEQFF. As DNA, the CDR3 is TGTGCCAGCAGCTTGGCCTACAGCGGGAACTACAATGAGCAGTTCTTC.

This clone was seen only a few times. The CDR3 protein is CATSDYPSTGPIYGYTF. CDR3 DNA: TGTGCCACCAGTGATTACCCTTCGACAGGGCCGATCTATGGCTACACCTTC. The gene calls are TRBV24-1 and TRBJ1-2; 7 bases align to TRBD1. V shed 2 bases, J shed 4 bases, and the junction held 12 bases outside the gene matches. The CDR3 totals 17 residues. The V gene's germline CDR1 is KGHDR and CDR2 SFDVKD.

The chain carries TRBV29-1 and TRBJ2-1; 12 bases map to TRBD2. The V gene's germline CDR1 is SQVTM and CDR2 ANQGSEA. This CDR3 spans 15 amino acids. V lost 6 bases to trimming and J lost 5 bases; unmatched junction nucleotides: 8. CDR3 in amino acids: CSVAALAGGNNEQFF. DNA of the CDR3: TGCAGCGTCGCCGCGCTAGCGGGAGGGAACAATGAGCAGTTCTTC.

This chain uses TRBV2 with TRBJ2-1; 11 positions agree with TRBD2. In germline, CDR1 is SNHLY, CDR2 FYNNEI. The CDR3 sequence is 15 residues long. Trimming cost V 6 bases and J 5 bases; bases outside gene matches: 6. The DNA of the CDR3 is TGTGCCAGCAGGGAAACTAGCGGGAGCAACAATGAGCAGTTCTTC. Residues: CASRETSGSNNEQFF.

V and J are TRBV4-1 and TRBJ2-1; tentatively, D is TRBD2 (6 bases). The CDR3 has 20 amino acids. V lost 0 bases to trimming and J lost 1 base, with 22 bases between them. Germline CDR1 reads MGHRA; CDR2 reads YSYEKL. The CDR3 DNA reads TGCGCCAGCAGCCAAGAAGTATTCGAGCGGGCGGCGGTTTCCTACAATGAGCAGTTCTTC. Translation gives CASSQEVFERAAVSYNEQFF.

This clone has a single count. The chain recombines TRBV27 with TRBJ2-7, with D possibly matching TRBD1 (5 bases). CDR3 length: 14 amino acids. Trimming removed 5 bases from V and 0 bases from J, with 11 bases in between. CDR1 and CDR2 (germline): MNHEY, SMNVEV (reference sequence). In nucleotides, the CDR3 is TGTGCCAGCAGTGGTTTAGGGGACTCCTACGAGCAGTACTTC. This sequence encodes CASSGLGDSYEQYF.

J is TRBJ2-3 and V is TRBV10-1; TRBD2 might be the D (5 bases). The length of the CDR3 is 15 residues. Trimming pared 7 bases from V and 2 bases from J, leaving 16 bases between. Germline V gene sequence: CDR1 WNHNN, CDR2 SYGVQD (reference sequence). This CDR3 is CASIGCRENTDTQYF. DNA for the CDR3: TGCGCCAGCATTGGGTGCCGGGAAAACACAGATACGCAGTATTTT.

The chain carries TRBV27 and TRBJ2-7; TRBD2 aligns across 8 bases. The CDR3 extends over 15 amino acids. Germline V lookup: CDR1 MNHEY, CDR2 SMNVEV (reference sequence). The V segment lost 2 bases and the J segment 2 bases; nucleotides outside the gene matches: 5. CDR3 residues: CASSLRGGSPYEQYF. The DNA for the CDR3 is TGTGCCAGCAGTTTACGGGGGGGCTCCCCCTACGAGCAGTACTTC.

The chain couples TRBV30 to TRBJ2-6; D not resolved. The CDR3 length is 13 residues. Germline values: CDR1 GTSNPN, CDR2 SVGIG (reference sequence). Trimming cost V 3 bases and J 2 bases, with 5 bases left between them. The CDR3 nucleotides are TGTGCCTGGAGACAGACTGGGGCCAACGTCCTGACTTTC. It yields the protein CAWRQTGANVLTF.

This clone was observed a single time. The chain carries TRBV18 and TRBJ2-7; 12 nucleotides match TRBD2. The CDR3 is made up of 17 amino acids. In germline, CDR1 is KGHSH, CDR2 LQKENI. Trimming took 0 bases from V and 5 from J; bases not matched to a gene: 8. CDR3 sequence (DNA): TGTGCCAGCTCACCACCGAGGACTAGCGGGATTTTCGACGAGCAGTACTTC. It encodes CASSPPRTSGIFDEQYF.

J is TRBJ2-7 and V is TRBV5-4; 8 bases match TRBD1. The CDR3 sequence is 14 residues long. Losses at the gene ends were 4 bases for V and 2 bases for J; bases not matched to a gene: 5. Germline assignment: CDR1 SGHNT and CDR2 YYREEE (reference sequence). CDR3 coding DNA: TGTGCCAGCAGCACCGGGACAGGCCCCTACGAGCAGTACTTC. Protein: CASSTGTGPYEQYF.

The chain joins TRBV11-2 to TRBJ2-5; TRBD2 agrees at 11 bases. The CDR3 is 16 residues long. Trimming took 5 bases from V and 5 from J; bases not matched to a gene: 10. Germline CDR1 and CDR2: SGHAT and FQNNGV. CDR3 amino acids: CASSATSGIQSETQYF. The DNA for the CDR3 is TGTGCCAGCAGCGCGACTAGCGGGATCCAGTCGGAGACCCAGTACTTC.

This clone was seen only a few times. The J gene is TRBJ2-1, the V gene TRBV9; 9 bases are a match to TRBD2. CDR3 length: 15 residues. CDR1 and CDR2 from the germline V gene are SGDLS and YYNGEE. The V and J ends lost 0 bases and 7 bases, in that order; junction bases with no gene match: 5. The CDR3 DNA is TGTGCCAGCAGCGTAGTGGCGGGAGGGGGGAATGAGCAGTTCTTC. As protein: CASSVVAGGGNEQFF. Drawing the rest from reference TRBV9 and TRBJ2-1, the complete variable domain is DSGVTQTPKHLITATGQRVTLRCSPRSGDLSVYWYQQSLDQGLQFLIQYYNGEERAKGNILERFSAQQFPDLHSELNLSSLELGDSALYFCASSVVAGGGNEQFFGPGTRLTVL.

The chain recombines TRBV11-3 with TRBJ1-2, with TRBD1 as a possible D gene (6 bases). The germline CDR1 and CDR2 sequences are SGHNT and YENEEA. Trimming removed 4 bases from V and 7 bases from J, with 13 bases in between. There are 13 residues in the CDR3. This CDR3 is CASSSQTGGGYTF. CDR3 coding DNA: TGTGCCAGCAGCTCACAGACAGGCGGTGGCTACACCTTC.